These T cell receptor beta chains were read from a single sample in a study of CD8 T cells in Susac syndrome. TCRdb analysed the immunoSEQ multiplex PCR reads with MiXCR anew, one entry per CDR3 protein. The data hold about 100,000 distinct CDR3 sequences, with 95% observed a single time. The sequenced material came from CD8+ T cells from PBMCs. These receptors originate from a human donor with Susac syndrome. Each CDR3 is given with its conserved first and last residue. The order of the fields is clone size, D gene, J gene, V gene, CDR3 protein, CDR3 DNA. D genes are given only for firm matches. Size values are once, few and many counts, or a class for expanded clones, and some rows have none.

abundance: .; d_gene: TRBD1; j_gene: TRBJ1-2; v_gene: TRBV7-9; CDR3aa: CASSGPRTGLHYGYTF; CDR3nt: TGTGCCAGCAGCGGGCCGCGGACAGGGCTTCACTATGGCTACACCTTC
abundance: .; d_gene: TRBD1; j_gene: TRBJ1-2; v_gene: TRBV6-6; CDR3aa: CASSQGQGESNYGYTF; CDR3nt: TGTGCCAGCAGCCAAGGACAGGGGGAATCTAACTATGGCTACACCTTC
abundance: .; d_gene: .; j_gene: TRBJ1-5; v_gene: TRBV2; CDR3aa: CASSPFGGDDQPQHF; CDR3nt: TGTGCCAGCAGTCCATTCGGGGGGGACGATCAGCCCCAGCATTTT
abundance: .; d_gene: .; j_gene: TRBJ2-7; v_gene: TRBV2; CDR3aa: CASNGITYEQYF; CDR3nt: TGTGCCAGCAACGGCATAACCTACGAGCAGTACTTC
abundance: .; d_gene: .; j_gene: TRBJ2-1; v_gene: TRBV15; CDR3aa: CATSRDDAGWKLNEQFF; CDR3nt: TGTGCCACCAGCAGAGATGATGCGGGTTGGAAGCTCAATGAGCAGTTCTTC
abundance: .; d_gene: .; j_gene: TRBJ2-7; v_gene: TRBV6-5; CDR3aa: CASRRDLSYEQYF; CDR3nt: TGTGCCAGCAGGCGGGACCTCTCCTACGAGCAGTACTTC
abundance: .; d_gene: TRBD2; j_gene: TRBJ2-7; v_gene: TRBV20-1; CDR3aa: CSARDQREIVYEQYF; CDR3nt: TGCAGTGCTAGAGATCAGCGGGAGATTGTGTACGAGCAGTACTTC
abundance: .; d_gene: .; j_gene: TRBJ2-7; v_gene: TRBV4-1; CDR3aa: CASSDVGQDYEQYF; CDR3nt: TGCGCCAGCAGCGACGTCGGGCAGGACTACGAGCAGTACTTC
abundance: .; d_gene: TRBD1; j_gene: TRBJ1-1; v_gene: TRBV20-1; CDR3aa: CSASPGQRMNTEAFF; CDR3nt: TGCAGTGCTAGCCCGGGACAGCGTATGAACACTGAAGCTTTCTTT
abundance: .; d_gene: .; j_gene: TRBJ2-3; v_gene: TRBV9; CDR3aa: CASSPDPDTQYF; CDR3nt: TGTGCCAGCAGCCCCGACCCCGATACGCAGTATTTT
abundance: .; d_gene: TRBD1; j_gene: TRBJ1-2; v_gene: TRBV5-1; CDR3aa: CASSAKPTGAPYGYTF; CDR3nt: TGCGCCAGCAGCGCAAAACCGACAGGGGCCCCCTATGGCTACACCTTC
abundance: .; d_gene: TRBD1; j_gene: TRBJ1-2; v_gene: TRBV29-1; CDR3aa: CSVVGDRGRGYGYTF; CDR3nt: TGCAGCGTTGTAGGGGACAGGGGGCGAGGCTATGGCTACACCTTC
abundance: once; d_gene: .; j_gene: TRBJ2-5; v_gene: TRBV15; CDR3aa: CATSRGPGTAGQETQYF; CDR3nt: TGTGCCACCAGCAGAGGACCCGGGACCGCGGGTCAAGAGACCCAGTACTTC
abundance: .; d_gene: .; j_gene: TRBJ1-4; v_gene: TRBV20-1; CDR3aa: CSASPSAANEKLFF; CDR3nt: TGCAGTGCCTCTCCTAGTGCAGCTAATGAAAAACTGTTTTTT